This T cell receptor (beta chain) was identified during a study of T cells in Graves' hyperthyroidism and ophthalmopathy. Study-level points and caveats: Clonotypes that were expanded in thyroid above 0.001 mostly appeared in blood too.

J lost 2 bases, V lost 1 base, and 8 bases had no gene match. Germline values: CDR1 SGHVS, CDR2 FQNEAQ. This CDR3 is 16 amino acids long. Ophthalmopathy patients had moderate-to-severe active disease, CAS ≥3, NOSPECS ≥4, and disease duration under 3 months. This clonotype occurred many times. Its antigen is as yet unknown. RNA transcripts served as the template for amplifying TCR beta CDR3 regions. TCR CDR3 regions were first amplified by RT-PCR with HTBI primers. TCRdb re-called the multiplex PCR reads with MiXCR, one entry per CDR3 protein. The sample lists 640,000 or so distinct CDR3 sequences; about 14% were seen once.

The specimen sequenced was blood. The gene calls are TRBV7-8 and TRBJ2-7; 7 bases align to TRBD2. The TCR comes from a woman aged 18-29 years with Graves' ophthalmopathy. CDR3 sequence: CASSLDTGTTAYEQYF. CDR3 nucleotide sequence: TGTGCCAGCAGCTTAGATACCGGGACTACCGCCTACGAGCAGTACTTC.